The 24 T cell receptor beta chains below were found in one sample sequenced in a study of blood T cell repertoires in COVID-19. The table came from immunoSEQ multiplex PCR; TCRdb's copy has only in-frame clones and leaves some out. The sample gives 200,000 to 250,000 clones, roughly 81% of which show up once; over 0.95% is in the top ten. Sequenced material: peripheral blood. These receptors all come from a man aged 35 to 55 with acute or convalescent COVID-19.

CDR3 in amino acids: CASSFTLGTDYNSPLHF. CDR3 coding DNA: TGTGCCAGCAGTTTTACTCTTGGGACAGACTATAATTCACCCCTCCACTTT. The chain is built from TRBV27 and TRBJ1-6, with TRBD1 matching over 7 bases. The germline CDR1 and CDR2 sequences are MNHEY and SMNVEV (reference sequence). This CDR3 comprises 17 residues. J lost 3 bases, V lost 3 bases, and 8 bases had no gene match.

In this sample, this clone turned up a few times. The chain joins TRBV7-9 to TRBJ2-7, with TRBD2 matching over 10 bases. Trimming at V came to 2 bases and at J to 3 bases, leaving 4 bases not matched to a gene. This CDR3 is 15 amino acids long. Per germline, CDR1 SEHNR and CDR2 FQNEAQ (reference sequence). CDR3 region: CASSLPGTSDYEQYF. CDR3 coding DNA: TGTGCCAGCAGCTTACCCGGGACTAGCGACTACGAGCAGTACTTC.

This clone appeared a single time. This sequence joins TRBV5-8 and TRBJ2-3, with D unresolved. There are 19 residues in the CDR3. In germline, CDR1 is SGHTS, CDR2 YDEGEE. Deletions cut 3 bases from V and 0 bases from J, with 23 bases between. CDR3 DNA sequence: TGTGCCAGCAGCTCCAAGCACAGCCGATCCAGATATAGCACAGATACGCAGTATTTT. Translation gives CASSSKHSRSRYSTDTQYF.

The V call is TRBV5-4, the J call TRBJ1-1; D possibly corresponds to TRBD1 (6 bases). V was shortened by 0 bases and J by 1 base, with 7 bases between the two germline ends. This CDR3 contains 14 residues. Germline V gene lookup returns CDR1 SGHNT and CDR2 YYREEE (reference sequence). The CDR3 reads CASSLGGGNTEAFF. For the CDR3, the DNA is TGTGCCAGCAGCTTGGGAGGGGGGAACACTGAAGCTTTCTTT.

This rearrangement joins TRBV5-4 to TRBJ2-7; no clear D gene. This CDR3 region has 14 residues. Trimming stripped 0 bases from V and 3 bases from J, with 10 bases between. Germline CDR1 and CDR2: SGHNT and YYREEE (reference sequence). Here the CDR3 reads CASSLGGNFYEQYF. CDR3 DNA sequence: TGTGCCAGCAGCTTGGGAGGAAATTTCTACGAGCAGTACTTC.

The genes are TRBV19 and TRBJ2-5, with D perhaps TRBD1 (6 bases). This CDR3 has 13 amino acids. V was clipped by 5 bases and J by 5 bases, with 12 bases between them. The germline V gene encodes CDR1 LNHDA and CDR2 SQIVND (reference sequence). The CDR3 DNA follows: TGTGCCAGTAGTCCACAGGGTGTCGAGACCCAGTACTTC. It encodes CASSPQGVETQYF.

J is TRBJ2-4 and V is TRBV27; 14 bases fit TRBD2. Trimming took 0 bases from V and 1 from J; bases not matched to a gene: 5. CDR3 length equals 19 residues. Germline values: CDR1 MNHEY, CDR2 SMNVEV (reference sequence). Here the CDR3 DNA reads TGTGCCAGCAGTTTATCCGGGACTAGCGGGGGCAGGGCCAAAAACATTCAGTACTTC. Translated: CASSLSGTSGGRAKNIQYF.

This chain links TRBV9 with TRBJ2-4, with TRBD2 matching over 11 bases. The CDR3 has 15 amino acids. Germline-derived CDR1 and CDR2 are SGDLS and YYNGEE. Losses at the gene ends were 3 bases for V and 8 bases for J; bases not matched to a gene: 7. CDR3 region: CASSDSGGARDIQYF. The CDR3 DNA is TGTGCCAGCAGCGATAGCGGGGGGGCGAGAGACATTCAGTACTTC.

This chain connects TRBV15 to TRBJ1-1; tentatively, D is TRBD1 (5 bases). The V gene lost 3 bases and the J gene lost 0 bases, with 11 bases spanning the gap. The germline CDR1 and CDR2 sequences are LNHNV and YYDKDF (reference sequence). The CDR3 length is 15 residues. This CDR3 reads CATSSLRGLNTEAFF. In DNA, the CDR3 is TGTGCCACCAGCAGCTTAAGGGGATTGAACACTGAAGCTTTCTTT.

The rearrangement links TRBV2 to TRBJ1-2; D is unresolved. Trimming pared 4 bases from V and 10 bases from J, leaving 16 bases between. This CDR3 has 13 residues. The V gene's germline CDR1 is SNHLY and CDR2 FYNNEI. The CDR3 DNA is TGTGCCAGCAGTGTCGACCGCAGGCAGGCCTACACCTTC. Translated, it gives CASSVDRRQAYTF.

The chain is built from TRBV5-4 and TRBJ2-5; possibly TRBD2 for D (6 bases). Germline CDR1 is SGHNT and CDR2 is YYREEE (reference sequence). The CDR3 is 15 amino acids. V lost 7 bases to trimming and J lost 1 base, with 17 bases between them. The CDR3 loop is CASWTKRDLQETQYF. The CDR3 bases are TGTGCCAGCTGGACTAAAAGGGACCTCCAAGAGACCCAGTACTTC.

The chain has TRBV7-9 and TRBJ2-5; 11 nucleotides match TRBD2. The junction had 6 bases not matched to a gene; V was cut back by 4 bases and J by 2 bases. Germline values: CDR1 SEHNR, CDR2 FQNEAQ (reference sequence). This CDR3 is built from 16 residues. The CDR3 region is CASSSRLAGPQETQYF. For the CDR3, the DNA is TGTGCCAGCAGCTCGCGACTAGCGGGGCCTCAAGAGACCCAGTACTTC. Full variable domain (remainder filled in from reference TRBV7-9 and TRBJ2-5): DTGVSQNPRHKITKRGQNVTFRCDPISEHNRLYWYRQTLGQGPEFLTYFQNEAQLEKSRLLSDRFSAERPKGSFSTLEIQRTEQGDSAMYLCASSSRLAGPQETQYFGPGTRLLVL.

This chain links TRBV11-2 with TRBJ1-2, with TRBD1 identical over 7 bases. Unmatched junction bases numbered 4, after V lost 5 bases and J lost 4 bases. Looked up from germline, CDR1 is SGHAT and CDR2 is FQNNGV. CDR3 length: 13 residues. The CDR3 DNA is TGTGCCAGCAGCCCCGGACAGGCCTATGGCTACACCTTC. Protein product: CASSPGQAYGYTF.

For this clone: The sample contains more than one DNA sequence encoding this CDR3. This chain joins TRBV6-5 and TRBJ2-3, with 8 bases fitting TRBD2. V lost 2 bases to trimming and J lost 1 base; unmatched junction nucleotides: 2. CDR3 size: 15 residues. Per the germline V gene, CDR1 is MNHEY and CDR2 is SVGAGI. CDR3 nucleotides: TGTGCCAGCAGTTACGGGCGGGGGGGCACAGATACGCAGTATTTT. This translates into CASSYGRGGTDTQYF.

V gene TRBV27 combines with J gene TRBJ1-1, with D possibly TRBD1 on 5 matching bases. Germline values: CDR1 MNHEY, CDR2 SMNVEV (reference sequence). The CDR3 has 16 amino acids. V was shortened by 4 bases and J by 0 bases, with 15 bases between the two germline ends. The CDR3 DNA is TGTGCCAGCAGTTCCTGGACACGGACAATGAACACTGAAGCTTTCTTT. It codes for CASSSWTRTMNTEAFF.

The rearrangement links TRBV7-8 to TRBJ1-1; D uncertain. V was shortened by 1 base and J by 4 bases, with 10 bases between the two germline ends. The CDR3 runs to 14 residues. Germline V CDR1 and CDR2: SGHVS, FQNEAQ. CDR3 protein: CASSLGNLATEAFF. The CDR3, as DNA: TGTGCCAGCAGCTTAGGTAATCTGGCCACTGAAGCTTTCTTT.

This rearrangement joins TRBV30 to TRBJ1-1; D gene ambiguous. Per germline, CDR1 GTSNPN and CDR2 SVGIG (reference sequence). Trimming pared 4 bases from V and 7 bases from J, leaving 13 bases between. This CDR3 comprises 12 residues. The CDR3 DNA reads as TGTGCCTGGACCCCGGGATCGGGTGAAGCTTTCTTT. Translation gives CAWTPGSGEAFF.

This chain links TRBV7-2 with TRBJ2-7, with 8 nucleotides matching TRBD2. The length of the CDR3 is 16 residues. Germline V gives CDR1 SGHTA, CDR2 FQGNSA. Trimming took 4 bases from V and 4 from J; bases not matched to a gene: 12. The CDR3 reads CASSSGAGAVGYEQYF. CDR3 coding DNA: TGTGCCAGCAGCTCTGGAGCGGGGGCAGTCGGGTACGAGCAGTACTTC.

The genes are TRBV6-5 and TRBJ2-7; D perhaps matches TRBD1 (6 bases). Trimming left V 6 bases short and J 4 bases short, with 13 bases between. Germline V gene lookup returns CDR1 MNHEY and CDR2 SVGAGI. The length of the CDR3 is 13 residues. This chain's CDR3 is CASRPGHSYEQYF. For the CDR3, the DNA is TGTGCCAGCAGGCCGGGACACTCGTACGAGCAGTACTTC.

This clone was found once. J is TRBJ1-1 and V is TRBV12-5, with D uncertain. Trimming stripped 2 bases from V and 10 bases from J, with 11 bases between. CDR1 is LGHNT, CDR2 FRNRAP, per germline. The CDR3 is 12 residues long. The CDR3 bases are TGTGCTAGTGGTTTGCACCAGACGGGAGCTTTCTTT. This codes for CASGLHQTGAFF.

This chain links TRBV6-5 with TRBJ1-5; tentative D call: TRBD1 (5 bases). V shed 5 bases and J shed 4 bases, with 9 bases lying between them. The V gene's germline CDR1 is MNHEY and CDR2 SVGAGI. This CDR3 has 13 amino acids. The CDR3 loop reads CASSRDSNQPQHF. The CDR3 bases are TGTGCCAGCAGTCGCGACAGTAATCAGCCCCAGCATTTT.

This clone was detected only once. No conserved phenylalanine or tryptophan is present at the end of the CDR3, so a read error is the likely explanation. The limits of the CDR3 on the DNA are not certain, so only TCRdb's listed CDR3 is given. J is TRBJ2-4 and V is TRBV7-2; the table assigns TRBD2, which was not confirmed against the DNA. Per the germline V gene, CDR1 is SGHTA and CDR2 is FQGNSA. The CDR3 is 10 residues long, ends included. This chain's CDR3 is CASSLDGGSD.

V is TRBV2 and J is TRBJ1-2, with 7 bases that match TRBD1. This CDR3 region has 14 residues. CDR1 is SNHLY, CDR2 FYNNEI, per germline. Trimming removed 2 bases from V and 10 bases from J; junction bases left unmatched: 10. The CDR3 region is CASSERGQSLPYTF. CDR3 in DNA: TGTGCCAGCAGTGAAAGGGGGCAGAGTTTACCCTACACCTTC.

V usage is TRBV11-2 and J usage is TRBJ2-1; the D gene is possibly TRBD2 (7 bases). Germline loops: CDR1 SGHAT, CDR2 FQNNGV. This CDR3 has 15 amino acids. Trimming shortened V by 2 bases and J by 6 bases, and 14 bases separated the two germline ends. CDR3 amino acids: CASSLNLGGLNEQFF. In DNA, the CDR3 is TGTGCCAGCAGCTTAAATCTCGGGGGGCTCAATGAGCAGTTCTTC.